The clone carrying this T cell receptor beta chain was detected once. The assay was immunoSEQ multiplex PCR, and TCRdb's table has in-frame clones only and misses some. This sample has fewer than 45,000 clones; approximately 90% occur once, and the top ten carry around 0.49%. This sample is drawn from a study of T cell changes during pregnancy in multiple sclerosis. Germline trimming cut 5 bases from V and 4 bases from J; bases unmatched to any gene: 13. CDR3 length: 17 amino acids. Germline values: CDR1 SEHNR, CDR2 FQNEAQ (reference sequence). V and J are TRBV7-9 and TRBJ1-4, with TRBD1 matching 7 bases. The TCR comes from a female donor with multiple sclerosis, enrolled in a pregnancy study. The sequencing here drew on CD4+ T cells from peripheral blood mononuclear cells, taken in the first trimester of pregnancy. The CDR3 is CASSTEQGLVINEKLFF. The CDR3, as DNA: TGTGCCAGCAGCACTGAACAGGGGCTAGTGATTAATGAAAAACTGTTTTTT.